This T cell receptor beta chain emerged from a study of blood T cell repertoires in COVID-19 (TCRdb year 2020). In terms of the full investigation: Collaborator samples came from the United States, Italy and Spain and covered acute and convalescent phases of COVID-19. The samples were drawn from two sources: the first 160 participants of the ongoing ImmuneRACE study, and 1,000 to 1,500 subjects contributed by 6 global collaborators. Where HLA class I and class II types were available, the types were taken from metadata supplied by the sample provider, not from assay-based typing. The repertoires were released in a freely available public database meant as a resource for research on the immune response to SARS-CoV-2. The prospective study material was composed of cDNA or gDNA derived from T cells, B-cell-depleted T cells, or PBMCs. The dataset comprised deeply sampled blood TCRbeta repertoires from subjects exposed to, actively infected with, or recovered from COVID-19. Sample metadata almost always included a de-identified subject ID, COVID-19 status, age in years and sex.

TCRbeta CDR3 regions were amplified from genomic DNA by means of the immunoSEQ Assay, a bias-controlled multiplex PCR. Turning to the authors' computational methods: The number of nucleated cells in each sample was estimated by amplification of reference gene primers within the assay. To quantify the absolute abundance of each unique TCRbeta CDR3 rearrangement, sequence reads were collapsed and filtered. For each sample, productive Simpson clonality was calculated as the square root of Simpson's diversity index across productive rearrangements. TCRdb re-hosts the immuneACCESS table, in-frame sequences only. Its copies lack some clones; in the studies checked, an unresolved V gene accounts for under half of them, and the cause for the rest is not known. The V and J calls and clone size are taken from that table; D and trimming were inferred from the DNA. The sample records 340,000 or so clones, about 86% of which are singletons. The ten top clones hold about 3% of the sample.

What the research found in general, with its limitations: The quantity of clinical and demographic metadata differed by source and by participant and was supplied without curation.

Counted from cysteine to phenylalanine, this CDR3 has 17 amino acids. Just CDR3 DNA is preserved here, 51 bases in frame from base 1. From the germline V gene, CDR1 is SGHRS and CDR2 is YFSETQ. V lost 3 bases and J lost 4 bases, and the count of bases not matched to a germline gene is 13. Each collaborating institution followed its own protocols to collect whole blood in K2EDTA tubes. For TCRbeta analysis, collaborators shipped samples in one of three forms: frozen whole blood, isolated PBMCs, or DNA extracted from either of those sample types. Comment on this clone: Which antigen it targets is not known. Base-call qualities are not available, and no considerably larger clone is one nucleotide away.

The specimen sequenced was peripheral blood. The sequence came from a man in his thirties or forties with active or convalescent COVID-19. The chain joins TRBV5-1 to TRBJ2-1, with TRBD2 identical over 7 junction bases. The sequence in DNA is TGCGCCAGCAGCTGGGCCGGGGGAGCGGGGCCGTACAATGAGCAGTTCTTC. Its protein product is CASSWAGGAGPYNEQFF. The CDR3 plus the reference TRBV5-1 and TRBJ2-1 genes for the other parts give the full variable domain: KAGVTQTPRYLIKTRGQQVTLSCSPISGHRSVSWYQQTPGQGLQFLFEYFSETQRNKGNFPGRFSGRQFSNSRSEMNVSTLELGDSALYLCASSWAGGAGPYNEQFFGPGTRLTVL.